There are many counts of the clone carrying this TCR beta chain. The entry originates in a study of regulatory T cells in long-lasting Graves disease. V was pared by 5 bases and J by 2 bases, with 12 bases between. Germline assignment: CDR1 SGHAT and CDR2 FQNNGV. The CDR3 is 15 residues long. The time point was: persistent/refractory GD, antithyroid drugs over 5 years with positive TRAb. There was RNA extracted from PBMCs, and the TCR library was made from it. CDR3 regions were amplified by Arm-PCR using iRepertoire HTBI primers to build TCR beta libraries. MiXCR, applied by TCRdb to the multiplex PCR reads, yields one record per CDR3 protein. The data show 700,000 or so distinct CDR3 sequences, 30% seen once.

Here the sequenced sample was peripheral blood mononuclear cells (PBMCs), taken when the disease was refractory, from a patient treated with antithyroid drugs. The receptor was derived from a female donor with Graves disease. This chain joins TRBV11-2 and TRBJ2-2; D is tentatively TRBD1 or TRBD2 (6 bases each). The CDR3 DNA is TGTGCCAGCAGCAGGGGGGTAGCTAACACCGGGGAGCTGTTTTTT. It codes for CASSRGVANTGELFF.